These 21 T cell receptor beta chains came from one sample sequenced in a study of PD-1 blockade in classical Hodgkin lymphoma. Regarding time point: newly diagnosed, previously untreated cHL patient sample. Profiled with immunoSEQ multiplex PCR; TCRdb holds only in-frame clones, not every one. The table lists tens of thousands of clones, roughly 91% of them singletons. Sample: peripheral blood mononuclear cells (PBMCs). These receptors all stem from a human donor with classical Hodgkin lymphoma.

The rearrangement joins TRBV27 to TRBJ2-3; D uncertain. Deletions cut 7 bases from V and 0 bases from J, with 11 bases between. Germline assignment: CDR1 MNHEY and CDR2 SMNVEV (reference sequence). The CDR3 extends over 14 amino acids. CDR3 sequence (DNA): TGTGCCAGCAAGCTCGGCACTAGCACAGATACGCAGTATTTT. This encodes CASKLGTSTDTQYF.

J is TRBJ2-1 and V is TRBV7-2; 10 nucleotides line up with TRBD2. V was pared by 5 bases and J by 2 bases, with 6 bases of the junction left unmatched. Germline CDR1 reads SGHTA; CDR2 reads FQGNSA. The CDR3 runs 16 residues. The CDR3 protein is CASSPRLAGAYNEQFF. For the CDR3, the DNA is TGTGCCAGCAGCCCAAGACTAGCGGGCGCCTACAATGAGCAGTTCTTC.

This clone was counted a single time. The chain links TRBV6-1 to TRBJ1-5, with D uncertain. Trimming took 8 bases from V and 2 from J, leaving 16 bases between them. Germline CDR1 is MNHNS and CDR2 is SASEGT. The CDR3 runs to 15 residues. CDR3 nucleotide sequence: TGTGCCAGCGGAAAGGGCTTCGGGGGCAATCAGCCCCAGCATTTT. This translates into CASGKGFGGNQPQHF.

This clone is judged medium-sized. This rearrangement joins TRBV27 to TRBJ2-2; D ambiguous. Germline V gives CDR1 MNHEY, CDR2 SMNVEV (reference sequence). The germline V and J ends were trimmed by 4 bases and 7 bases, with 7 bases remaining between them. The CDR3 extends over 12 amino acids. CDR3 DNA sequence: TGTGCCAGCAGTTCCCCAGGCGGGGAGCTGTTTTTT. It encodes CASSSPGGELFF.

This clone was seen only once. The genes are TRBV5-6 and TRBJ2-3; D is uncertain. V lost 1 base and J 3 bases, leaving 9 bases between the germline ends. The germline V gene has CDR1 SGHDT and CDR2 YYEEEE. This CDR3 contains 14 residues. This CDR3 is CASSLPGPTDTQYF. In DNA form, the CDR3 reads TGTGCCAGCAGCTTGCCAGGCCCAACAGATACGCAGTATTTT. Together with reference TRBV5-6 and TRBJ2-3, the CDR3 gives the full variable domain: DAGVTQSPTHLIKTRGQQVTLRCSPKSGHDTVSWYQQALGQGPQFIFQYYEEEERQRGNFPDRFSGHQFPNYSSELNVNALLLGDSALYLCASSLPGPTDTQYFGPGTRLTVL.

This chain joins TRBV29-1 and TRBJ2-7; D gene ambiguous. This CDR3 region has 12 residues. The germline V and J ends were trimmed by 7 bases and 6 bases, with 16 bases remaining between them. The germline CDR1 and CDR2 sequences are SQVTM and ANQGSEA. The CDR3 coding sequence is TGCAGCGGGACCGGGCCCGCAGGCGAGCAGTACTTC. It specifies CSGTGPAGEQYF.

CDR3 bases: TGTGCCACCAGCAGAGATCCGGCACTTGGACAGCCCCAGCATTTT. Amino acid sequence: CATSRDPALGQPQHF. The chain joins TRBV15 to TRBJ1-5; D gene ambiguous. CDR1 LNHNV and CDR2 YYDKDF come from the germline V gene (reference sequence). The CDR3 runs 15 residues. Between the trimmed V and J ends, which lost 0 bases and 7 bases, there was a span of 13 bases. Drawing the rest from reference TRBV15 and TRBJ1-5, the complete variable domain is DAMVIQNPRYQVTQFGKPVTLSCSQTLNHNVMYWYQQKSSQAPKLLFHYYDKDFNNEADTPDNFQSRRPNTSFCFLDIRSPGLGDTAMYLCATSRDPALGQPQHFGDGTRLSIL.

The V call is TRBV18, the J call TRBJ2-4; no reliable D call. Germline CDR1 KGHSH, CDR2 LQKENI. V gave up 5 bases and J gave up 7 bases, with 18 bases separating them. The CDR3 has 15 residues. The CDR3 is CASSVGQVGLNIQYF. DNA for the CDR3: TGTGCCAGCTCAGTCGGGCAAGTGGGCCTGAACATTCAGTACTTC.

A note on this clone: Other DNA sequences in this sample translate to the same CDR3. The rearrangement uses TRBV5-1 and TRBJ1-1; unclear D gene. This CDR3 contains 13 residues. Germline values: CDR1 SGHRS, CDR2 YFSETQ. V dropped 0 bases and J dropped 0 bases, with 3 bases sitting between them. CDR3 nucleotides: TGCGCCAGCAGCTTGGAGCTGAACACTGAAGCTTTCTTT. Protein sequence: CASSLELNTEAFF.

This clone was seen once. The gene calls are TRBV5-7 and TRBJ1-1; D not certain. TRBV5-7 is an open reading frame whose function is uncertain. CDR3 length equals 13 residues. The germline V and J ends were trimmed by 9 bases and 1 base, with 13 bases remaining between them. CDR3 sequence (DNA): TGTGCCACCTCGGCACAGCCGAACACTGAAGCTTTCTTT. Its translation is CATSAQPNTEAFF.

The CDR3 DNA is TGTGCCAGCAGCGGGACTAGCGGGACCTACAATGAGCAGTTCTTC. This encodes CASSGTSGTYNEQFF. The chain couples TRBV5-6 to TRBJ2-1; 13 positions agree with TRBD2. This CDR3 has 15 residues. J was trimmed by 2 bases and V by 4 bases; bases with no gene match: 0. In germline, CDR1 is SGHDT, CDR2 YYEEEE.

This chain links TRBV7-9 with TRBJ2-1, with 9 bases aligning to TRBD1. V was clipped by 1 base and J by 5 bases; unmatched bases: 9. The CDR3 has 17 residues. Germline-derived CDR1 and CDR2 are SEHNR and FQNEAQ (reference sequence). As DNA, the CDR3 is TGTGCCAGCAGCTTAGTTACAGGGGGCCGACCCGACAATGAGCAGTTCTTC. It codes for CASSLVTGGRPDNEQFF.

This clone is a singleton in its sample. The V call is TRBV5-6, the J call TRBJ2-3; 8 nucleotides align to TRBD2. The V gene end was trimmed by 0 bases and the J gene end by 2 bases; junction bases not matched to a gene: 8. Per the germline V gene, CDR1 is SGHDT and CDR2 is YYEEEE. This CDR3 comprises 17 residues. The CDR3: CASSLAMIAGTTDTQYF. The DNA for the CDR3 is TGTGCCAGCAGCTTGGCCATGATAGCGGGGACCACAGATACGCAGTATTTT.

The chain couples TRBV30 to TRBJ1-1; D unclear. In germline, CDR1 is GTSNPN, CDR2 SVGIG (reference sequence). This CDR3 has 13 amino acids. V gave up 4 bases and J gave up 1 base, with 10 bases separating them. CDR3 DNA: TGTGCCTGGAAGGATCTAGGGAACACTGAAGCTTTCTTT. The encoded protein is CAWKDLGNTEAFF.

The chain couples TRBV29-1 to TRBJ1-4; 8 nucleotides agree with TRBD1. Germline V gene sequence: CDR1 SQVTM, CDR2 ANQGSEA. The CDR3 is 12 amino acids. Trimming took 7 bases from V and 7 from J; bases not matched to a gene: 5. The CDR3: CSAKQGGEKLFF. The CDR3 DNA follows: TGCAGCGCTAAACAGGGGGGTGAAAAACTGTTTTTT.

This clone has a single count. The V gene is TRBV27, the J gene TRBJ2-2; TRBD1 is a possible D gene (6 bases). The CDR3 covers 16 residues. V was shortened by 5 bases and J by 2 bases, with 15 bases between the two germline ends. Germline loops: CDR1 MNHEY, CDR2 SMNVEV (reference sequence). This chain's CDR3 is CASSPIRTVNTGELFF. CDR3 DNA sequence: TGTGCCAGCAGTCCGATTAGGACAGTAAACACCGGGGAGCTGTTTTTT.

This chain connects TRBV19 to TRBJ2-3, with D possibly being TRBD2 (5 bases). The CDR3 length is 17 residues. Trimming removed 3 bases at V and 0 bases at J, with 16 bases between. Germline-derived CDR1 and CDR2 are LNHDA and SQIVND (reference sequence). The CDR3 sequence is CASSIRHTWTSTDTQYF. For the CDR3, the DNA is TGTGCCAGTAGTATTCGCCACACTTGGACTAGCACAGATACGCAGTATTTT.

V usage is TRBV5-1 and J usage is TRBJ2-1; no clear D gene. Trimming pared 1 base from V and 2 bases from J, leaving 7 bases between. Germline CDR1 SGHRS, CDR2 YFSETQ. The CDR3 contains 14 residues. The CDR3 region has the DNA TGCGCCAGCAGCTTGACTGGTCCCTACAATGAGCAGTTCTTC. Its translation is CASSLTGPYNEQFF.

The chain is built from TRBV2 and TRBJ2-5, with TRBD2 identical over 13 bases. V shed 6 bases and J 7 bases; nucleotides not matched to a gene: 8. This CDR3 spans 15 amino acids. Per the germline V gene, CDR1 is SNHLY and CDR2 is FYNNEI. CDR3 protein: CASRVGTSGVGTQYF. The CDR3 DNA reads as TGTGCCAGCAGGGTTGGGACTAGCGGGGTGGGGACCCAGTACTTC.

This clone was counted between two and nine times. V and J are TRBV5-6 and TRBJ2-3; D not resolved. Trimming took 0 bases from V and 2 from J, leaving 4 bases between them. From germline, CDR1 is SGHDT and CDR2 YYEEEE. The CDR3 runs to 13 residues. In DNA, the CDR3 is TGTGCCAGCAGCTTGGCCCACACAGATACGCAGTATTTT. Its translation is CASSLAHTDTQYF.

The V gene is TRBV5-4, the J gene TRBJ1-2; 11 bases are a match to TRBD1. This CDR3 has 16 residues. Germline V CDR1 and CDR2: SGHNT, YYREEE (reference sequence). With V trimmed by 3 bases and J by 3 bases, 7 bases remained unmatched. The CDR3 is CASSWGTGGFDYGYTF. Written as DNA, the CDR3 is TGTGCCAGCAGCTGGGGGACAGGGGGTTTTGACTATGGCTACACCTTC. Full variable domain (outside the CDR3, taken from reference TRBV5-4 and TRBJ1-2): ETGVTQSPTHLIKTRGQQVTLRCSSQSGHNTVSWYQQALGQGPQFIFQYYREEENGRGNFPPRFSGLQFPNYSSELNVNALELDDSALYLCASSWGTGGFDYGYTFGSGTRLTVV.